This T cell receptor (beta chain) was sequenced during a study of radiation and T cells in renal cell carcinoma. Time point specified: blood 4 weeks post-SBRT, at nephrectomy. Regarding treatment: 15 Gy SBRT to primary tumor, nephrectomy 4 weeks later. Nephrectomy followed 15 Gy stereotactic body radiation by 4 weeks. The CDR3 totals 16 residues. J was trimmed by 2 bases and V by 8 bases; bases with no gene match: 11. Looked up from germline, CDR1 is MNHEY and CDR2 is SMNVEV (reference sequence). Clones were sequenced by immunoSEQ multiplex PCR, and TCRdb holds only the in-frame ones, with some missing. In the table there are tens of thousands of clones, around four fifths of which are singletons.

This receptor was obtained from a woman aged 55-70 years with renal cell carcinoma. The source was blood, collected from a patient whose treatment included radiotherapy and nephrectomy. The genes are TRBV27 and TRBJ2-1, with TRBD2 matching over 8 bases. This CDR3 reads CASFDTSGATYNEQFF. CDR3 DNA sequence: TGTGCCAGCTTCGACACTAGCGGTGCTACCTACAATGAGCAGTTCTTC.